Sequencing of this TCR beta chain was carried out in a study of identical twins. Note on this clonotype: The target antigen is unknown.

The CDR3 loop spans 15 amino acids. V lost 3 bases and J lost 3, with 15 bases in between. The germline V gene has CDR1 KGHSH and CDR2 LQKENI. The study, taken as a whole, reports: Out-of-frame TCR alpha sharing in monozygotic twins exceeded recombination model predictions.

Template switching created a universal primer site, and the cDNA included unique molecular identifiers. TCRdb used MiXCR to reprocess the 5' RACE reads, holding one entry per CDR3 protein. The data hold hundreds of thousands of distinct CDR3 sequences, with more than 6.5% observed a single time. In addition, the sample was reused for a study of yellow fever vaccine responses in identical twins.

Sample: PBMCs. The rearrangement uses TRBV18 and TRBJ2-7; a weak D match, TRBD1 (6 bases). The TCR sequence derives from a woman in her late teens or twenties in good health. The CDR3 DNA follows: TGTGCCAGCTCACCCCCACAGGGTATGGGCTACGAGCAGTACTTC. This sequence encodes CASSPPQGMGYEQYF.